Listed here is a single T cell receptor (beta chain). What it recognizes is unknown. Additional DNA sequences in this sample encode the identical CDR3. This sample was included in a study of shared clonotypes between healthy human individuals. How the authors handled the data: From ImmunoSEQ came sequences covering only the junction and carrying no quality scores, so filtering differed. Produced via immunoSEQ multiplex PCR; TCRdb's table is partial and in-frame only. V and J calls and clone size are as listed in that table; D and trimming were resolved from the DNA. The data hold fewer than 1.4 million clones, with about 80% observed a single time. General study results and limits: Deeper or shallower sequencing was expected to change how clonotypes are shared among donors.

The TCR was taken from a young man in good health. Some clones in this sample may be carry-over from other donors' samples. Source material: memory CD4+ T cells from PBMCs. Subset of the sample: CD45RA-negative fraction.

The CDR3, as DNA: TGTGCCTGGTCGGGTGTTACTGAAGCTTTCTTT. Its protein product is CAWSGVTEAFF. The gene calls are TRBV30 and TRBJ1-1; no clear D. V was cut by 5 bases and J by 5 bases, with 9 bases left in between. Germline CDR1 and CDR2: GTSNPN and SVGIG (reference sequence). The length of the CDR3 is 11 residues. Filled out from reference TRBV30 and TRBJ1-1, the complete variable domain reads SQTIHQWPATLVQPVGSPLSLECTVEGTSNPNLYWYRQAAGRGLQLLFYSVGIGQISSEVPQNLSASRPQDRQFILSSKKLLLSDSGFYLCAWSGVTEAFFGQGTRLTVV.